This T cell receptor (beta chain) was sequenced for a study of blood T cell repertoires in COVID-19 (dated by TCRdb to the early 2020s). About the full investigation: Samples covering the acute and convalescent phases of COVID-19 were provided by collaborators in the United States, Italy and Spain. The prospective study material was composed of cDNA or gDNA derived from T cells, B-cell-depleted T cells, or PBMCs. Subjects who had been exposed to COVID-19, were actively infected with it, or had recovered from it provided the deeply sampled blood TCRbeta repertoires that made up the dataset. A freely available public database, intended as a resource for researchers studying the immune response to SARS-CoV-2, is where the repertoires were released. Samples came from the ongoing ImmuneRACE study (first 160 participants) plus 1,254 subjects from 6 global collaborators. Sample metadata almost always included a de-identified subject ID, COVID-19 status, age in years and sex. Where HLA class I and class II types were available, the types were taken from metadata supplied by the sample provider, not from assay-based typing.

In the prospective study, participants were roughly 18 to 100 years old, resided in approximately 22 geographic areas of the United States, and were enrolled through a virtual design. In the prospective study, cohorts were assigned on the basis of participant-reported clinical history obtained from a screening survey and a study questionnaire. Mobile phlebotomists in the prospective study collected whole blood, serum and a nasopharyngeal or oropharyngeal swab from every participant. Over a roughly 2-month period, participants in the prospective study had the option of providing additional blood draws and questionnaires. Prospective study blood samples were shipped either frozen or at room temperature before DNA extraction. The immunoSEQ Assay, a bias-controlled multiplex PCR, was used to amplify TCRbeta CDR3 regions from genomic DNA. Concerning the study's data processing: Nucleated cell counts per sample were estimated from amplification of reference gene primers within the assay. Sequence reads were collapsed and filtered to measure the absolute abundance of every unique TCRbeta CDR3 rearrangement. Productive Simpson clonality was computed per sample as the square root of Simpson's diversity index over productive rearrangements. TCRdb holds this immuneACCESS table with in-frame rearrangements only. Some clones are missing; in checked studies, unresolved V genes explain under half, and the rest has no known cause. V, J and clone size were drawn from that table, and D and trimming were deduced from the DNA. The sample includes hundreds of thousands of clones, with 88% observed a single time. Roughly 2% of the sample is held by the ten biggest clonotypes.

Study-wide findings and limitations: The quantity of clinical and demographic metadata differed by source and by participant and was supplied without curation.

As to this clone: The target of this receptor is not known. Per-base quality was not reported, and no clone a single base away is much larger than it.

According to the germline V gene (reference sequence), CDR1 reads MNHEY and CDR2 reads SMNVEV. The CDR3 holds 16 amino acids from the cysteine to the phenylalanine. Only the CDR3 DNA stays, 48 bases, in frame from base 1. V and J lose 7 bases and 0 bases, and a span of 17 bases separates them. Here the chain combines TRBV27 and TRBJ2-3; the D segment could be TRBD2, given 7 matching bases. The material sequenced was PBMCs or T cells enriched from blood (not recorded which). The TCR sequence derives from a woman aged 40 to 55 with acute COVID-19. Here the CDR3 is given as CASMGGGGTSTDTQYF. Here is the DNA: TGTGCCAGCATGGGGGGCGGGGGTACTAGCACAGATACGCAGTATTTT.